These T cell receptor beta chains were read from a single sample in a study of T cell repertoires in cytomegalovirus infection. TCRdb re-analysed the reads in MiXCR, keeping a single row per CDR3 protein. The repertoire has about 280,000 distinct CDR3 sequences, 22% of them found once; the top ten carry approximately 19%. For these receptors, no antigen is known. The sequences come from cultured PBMCs, collected from culture after CMV antigen stimulation. The origin of the receptors is a human donor in good health (CMV status not recorded). Some clones in this sample may be carry-over from other donors' samples. The CDR3 runs from the conserved cysteine through the conserved F or W. Each record gives: V gene, clone size, J gene, D gene, CDR3 DNA, CDR3 protein. D genes are given only for firm matches. Size is omitted from some rows. Given values are once, few, many or a class for expanded clones.

V: TRBV6-5; size: NA; J: TRBJ2-2; D: NA; DNA: TGTGCCAGCAGTACGACTAGCTTCACTAGGGGGGGGGAGCTGTTTTTT; CDR3: CASSTTSFTRGGELFF
V: TRBV7-3; size: NA; J: TRBJ2-5; D: NA; DNA: TGTGCCAGCAGCCCCTTTGGAACGTCGTTGGAGACCCAGTACTTC; CDR3: CASSPFGTSLETQYF
V: TRBV19; size: few; J: TRBJ1-5; D: NA; DNA: TGTGCCAGTAGTTCCGGGACCGCTAGCGATCAGCCCCAGCATTTT; CDR3: CASSSGTASDQPQHF
V: TRBV3-1; size: NA; J: TRBJ1-2; D: NA; DNA: TGTGCCAGCAGCCAGGAAAACCGGTATGGCTACACCTTC; CDR3: CASSQENRYGYTF
V: TRBV5-4; size: few; J: TRBJ2-3; D: NA; DNA: TGTGCCAGCAGCTTGCGGAGGGGAGGAGATACGCAGTATTTT; CDR3: CASSLRRGGDTQYF
V: TRBV7-9; size: few; J: TRBJ2-3; D: NA; DNA: TGTGCCAGCAGCCCTTTGGGGGGAGTAGCGGATACGCAGTATTTT; CDR3: CASSPLGGVADTQYF
V: TRBV12-3/TRBV12-4; size: NA; J: TRBJ1-2; D: NA; DNA: TGTGCCAGCAGTCCCGGGCCGTCCTTCTATGGCTACACCTTC; CDR3: CASSPGPSFYGYTF
V: TRBV20-1; size: NA; J: TRBJ2-5; D: NA; DNA: TGCAGTGCCCTTTTGACTACTCAAGAGACCCAGTACTTC; CDR3: CSALLTTQETQYF
V: TRBV7-4; size: NA; J: TRBJ2-7; D: NA; DNA: TGTGCCAGCAGCTTAGAATTGGGTAGGCGGGGCGAGCAGTACTTC; CDR3: CASSLELGRRGEQYF
V: TRBV19; size: NA; J: TRBJ1-5; D: NA; DNA: TGTGCCAGTAGGTCAGGGGCCGGGGTTGGCAATCAGCCCCAGCATTTT; CDR3: CASRSGAGVGNQPQHF
V: TRBV7-9; size: NA; J: TRBJ2-4; D: TRBD2; DNA: TGTGCCAGCAGCCGTTACAGGGCTGCGGGGGGGAACATTCAGTACTTC; CDR3: CASSRYRAAGGNIQYF
V: TRBV28; size: NA; J: TRBJ2-1; D: NA; DNA: TGTGCCAGCAGTTTAGCAGGGTACCACAATGAGCAGTTCTTC; CDR3: CASSLAGYHNEQFF
V: TRBV20-1; size: many; J: TRBJ1-2; D: NA; DNA: TGCAGTGCTCCATACTCTGGACACCGGAGAAGCTATGGCTACACCTTC; CDR3: CSAPYSGHRRSYGYTF
V: TRBV7-2; size: NA; J: TRBJ2-1; D: TRBD1; DNA: TGTGCCAGCAGCTTAGGTAGGGACAGGCGATTTCGCTCCTACAATGAGCAGTTCTTC; CDR3: CASSLGRDRRFRSYNEQFF
V: TRBV3-1; size: few; J: TRBJ2-7; D: NA; DNA: TGTGCCAGCAGCCAAGGAGACAGGCGCGAGCAGTACTTC; CDR3: CASSQGDRREQYF
V: TRBV7-2; size: few; J: TRBJ1-1; D: NA; DNA: TGTGCCAGCCGACGACCGGGACCTAACACTGAAGCTTTCTTT; CDR3: CASRRPGPNTEAFF
V: TRBV12-5; size: few; J: TRBJ2-1; D: NA; DNA: TGTGCTAGTGGTTCCGACTACAATGAGCAGTTCTTC; CDR3: CASGSDYNEQFF
V: TRBV27; size: few; J: TRBJ2-7; D: TRBD2; DNA: TGTGCCAGCAGCTCGTTTTCTAGCGGGAGTGCCTACGAGCAGTACTTC; CDR3: CASSSFSSGSAYEQYF
V: TRBV9; size: few; J: TRBJ2-4; D: NA; DNA: TGTGCCAGCAGCGGGGAGGACTGGGACATTCAGTACTTC; CDR3: CASSGEDWDIQYF
V: TRBV6-2/TRBV6-3; size: NA; J: TRBJ2-1; D: TRBD2; DNA: TGTGCCAGCAGTTACTACCCTTGGGCTAGCGGGAACCCCTACAATGAGCAGTTCTTC; CDR3: CASSYYPWASGNPYNEQFF
V: TRBV7-6; size: many; J: TRBJ2-1; D: TRBD2; DNA: TGTGCCAGCAGCCAGAGCGGGAGATTGGACAATGAGCAGTTCTTC; CDR3: CASSQSGRLDNEQFF
V: TRBV28; size: few; J: TRBJ2-1; D: NA; DNA: TGTGCCAGCAGCCCTGACTTATACTCCTACAATGAGCAGTTCTTC; CDR3: CASSPDLYSYNEQFF
V: TRBV12-3/TRBV12-4; size: few; J: TRBJ2-3; D: TRBD2; DNA: TGTGCCAGCAGCCCGGGAGGGTCGGGCACAGATACGCAGTATTTT; CDR3: CASSPGGSGTDTQYF
V: TRBV12-3/TRBV12-4; size: many; J: TRBJ1-2; D: NA; DNA: TGTGCCAGCAGTTTAACGCGGACGCCCGATTCTAACTATGGCTACACCTTC; CDR3: CASSLTRTPDSNYGYTF
V: TRBV4-1; size: NA; J: TRBJ1-1; D: NA; DNA: TGCGCCAGCAGCCAAGCCCATCTGGGCAGGGGCACTGAAGCTTTCTTT; CDR3: CASSQAHLGRGTEAFF
V: TRBV7-6; size: few; J: TRBJ2-1; D: NA; DNA: TGTGCCAGCAGCTTAGGGGTAGCTCTGGGTTACAATGAGCAGTTCTTC; CDR3: CASSLGVALGYNEQFF
V: TRBV7-2; size: many; J: TRBJ1-6; D: NA; DNA: TGTGCCAGCAGCTTAGTCACCCCACCCCTCCACTTT; CDR3: CASSLVTPPLHF
V: TRBV7-2; size: many; J: TRBJ1-2; D: TRBD1; DNA: TGTGCCAGCAGCTCGGGACAGGGGTATGGCTACACCTTC; CDR3: CASSSGQGYGYTF
V: TRBV4-2; size: NA; J: TRBJ1-1; D: NA; DNA: TGTGCCAGCAGCCAAGTTGACACTGAAGCTTTCTTT; CDR3: CASSQVDTEAFF
V: TRBV7-8; size: many; J: TRBJ2-3; D: TRBD2; DNA: TGTGCCATCCTAGCGGGAGCTACAGATACGCAGTATTTT; CDR3: CAILAGATDTQYF
V: TRBV28; size: few; J: TRBJ1-1; D: NA; DNA: TGTGCCAGCAGTTCATCGGGGATGAACACTGAAGCTTTCTTT; CDR3: CASSSSGMNTEAFF
V: TRBV7-2; size: many; J: TRBJ1-2; D: NA; DNA: TGTGCCAGCAGCTCCTACCAGGCGGAGAGGGGCTACACCTTC; CDR3: CASSSYQAERGYTF
V: TRBV6-2/TRBV6-3; size: NA; J: TRBJ2-2; D: NA; DNA: NA; CDR3: CASSYFGSGIGELFF
V: TRBV7-9; size: NA; J: TRBJ2-1; D: NA; DNA: TGTGCCAGCAGCCGTCAGTTGGGGGGCGATGAGCAGTTCTTC; CDR3: CASSRQLGGDEQFF